These 30 T cell receptor beta chains share one sample of origin, sequenced in a study of cytomegalovirus exposure and HLA in healthy donors. The PCR was carried out with 60 Vbeta primers and 13 Jbeta primers. Clones were sequenced by immunoSEQ multiplex PCR, and TCRdb holds only the in-frame ones, with some missing. The table has 70,000 or so clones, roughly 88% seen once. The material sequenced was PBMCs. The receptor set was obtained from a woman aged 25-40 years in good health and CMV-seronegative.

The chain carries TRBV7-6 and TRBJ1-5, with TRBD1 matching 7 bases. This CDR3 contains 15 residues. The germline CDR1 and CDR2 sequences are SGHVS and FNYEAQ. V shed 1 base and J 4 bases; nucleotides not matched to a gene: 4. CDR3 nucleotides: TGTGCCAGCAGCTTAGAAAAGGGGGCAAATCAGCCCCAGCATTTT. Translation: CASSLEKGANQPQHF.

V usage is TRBV6-6 and J usage is TRBJ1-4, with 9 bases aligning to TRBD1. The CDR3 loop spans 14 amino acids. Looked up from germline, CDR1 is MNHNY and CDR2 is SVGAGI (reference sequence). After removal of 6 bases from V and 14 bases from J, the junction contained 13 bases not matched to a gene. CDR3 nucleotides: TGTGCCAGCAGCCCCGGGACAGGGCATCTGCTTCTGTTTTTT. Amino acids: CASSPGTGHLLLFF.

On this clone itself: The junction does not match germline at one end; this may be a read error. The V call is TRBV7-9, the J call TRBJ2-7, with 8 bases lining up with TRBD1. This CDR3 has 15 residues. From germline, CDR1 is SEHNR and CDR2 FQNEAQ (reference sequence). The CDR3: CSSPPVGQGPYEQYF. The DNA of the CDR3 is TGTTCCAGCCCCCCGGTCGGACAGGGCCCCTACGAGCAGTACTTC.

This clone was detected once. The chain combines TRBV5-5 with TRBJ2-1; D is undetermined. Trimming took off 4 bases at V and 0 bases at J, with 17 bases between the two ends. The CDR3 consists of 17 residues. The germline CDR1 and CDR2 sequences are SGHKS and YYEKEE (reference sequence). Written as DNA, the CDR3 is TGTGCCAGCAGCCCCAGGCTCTCTCCAAGCTCCTACAATGAGCAGTTCTTC. Translation gives CASSPRLSPSSYNEQFF. The complete variable domain, with remaining parts taken from reference TRBV5-5 and TRBJ2-1, reads DAGVTQSPTHLIKTRGQQVTLRCSPISGHKSVSWYQQVLGQGPQFIFQYYEKEERGRGNFPDRFSARQFPNYSSELNVNALLLGDSALYLCASSPRLSPSSYNEQFFGPGTRLTVL.

The CDR3 coding sequence is TGTGCCAGCAGCCTAGCGGGGTCCTACAATGAGCAGTTCTTC. Amino acids: CASSLAGSYNEQFF. The rearrangement links TRBV5-4 to TRBJ2-1, with 9 bases that match TRBD2. Germline V lookup: CDR1 SGHNT, CDR2 YYREEE (reference sequence). The CDR3 covers 14 residues. V shed 4 bases and J 1 base; nucleotides not matched to a gene: 0.

J is TRBJ1-3 and V is TRBV7-3; the D gene is possibly TRBD1 (6 bases). Germline CDR1 and CDR2: SGHTA and FQGTGA. This CDR3 contains 15 residues. V lost 2 bases and J 8 bases, leaving 16 bases between the germline ends. CDR3 sequence: CASSLQGGREDTIYF. The CDR3 nucleotides are TGTGCCAGCAGCTTACAAGGGGGGCGGGAGGACACCATATATTTT.

About this clone itself: Other DNA sequences within the sample encode an identical CDR3. This sequence joins TRBV7-3 and TRBJ2-2; 10 bases map to TRBD2. The length of the CDR3 is 15 residues. Per germline, CDR1 SGHTA and CDR2 FQGTGA. J was trimmed by 2 bases and V by 5 bases; bases with no gene match: 2. For the CDR3, the DNA is TGTGCCAGCAGCCCTAGCGGGAGTAACACCGGGGAGCTGTTTTTT. Its protein product is CASSPSGSNTGELFF.

The rearrangement joins TRBV19 to TRBJ2-7; 7 bases line up with TRBD2. This CDR3 has 13 residues. The junction had 3 bases not matched to a gene; V was cut back by 3 bases and J by 4 bases. Germline CDR1 and CDR2: LNHDA and SQIVND (reference sequence). The DNA for the CDR3 is TGTGCCAGTAGTATCGCGGGAGCGTACGAGCAGTACTTC. This gives the protein CASSIAGAYEQYF.

The genes are TRBV28 and TRBJ2-5; 10 positions match TRBD2. CDR1 is MDHEN, CDR2 SYDVKM, per germline. The trim removed 1 base at V and 4 bases at J, leaving 6 bases unmatched. The CDR3 spans 16 residues. CDR3 sequence reads: CASSLSSGSKGETQYF. CDR3 nucleotides: TGTGCCAGCAGTTTATCTAGCGGGAGTAAAGGAGAGACCCAGTACTTC.

This clone appeared once. The CDR3 DNA reads TGTGCCAGCAGCTTGGGAACAGGGACACCACAAGAGACCCAGTACTTC. Translated, it gives CASSLGTGTPQETQYF. The V call is TRBV5-8, the J call TRBJ2-5; a possible D gene is TRBD1 (6 bases). V lost 0 bases and J lost 2, with 14 bases in between. Germline V lookup: CDR1 SGHTS, CDR2 YDEGEE. The CDR3 contains 16 residues.

The chain uses TRBV7-9 and TRBJ1-2, with 7 bases identical to TRBD1. There are 14 residues in the CDR3. Germline V gives CDR1 SEHNR, CDR2 FQNEAQ (reference sequence). Unmatched junction bases numbered 12, after V lost 6 bases and J lost 8 bases. The CDR3 DNA sequence: TGTGCCAGCAGTCAAATCCGACAGGGCGGAGGCTACACCTTC. Translated, it gives CASSQIRQGGGYTF.

The V gene is TRBV5-8, the J gene TRBJ1-1; the D is unclear. This CDR3 spans 13 amino acids. V dropped 0 bases and J dropped 2 bases, with 5 bases sitting between them. CDR1 and CDR2 from the germline V gene are SGHTS and YDEGEE. This chain's CDR3 is CASSLGRNTEAFF. The CDR3 nucleotides read TGTGCCAGCAGCTTGGGCAGAAACACTGAAGCTTTCTTT.

V gene TRBV19 combines with J gene TRBJ2-1, with TRBD1 matching over 8 bases. Looked up from germline, CDR1 is LNHDA and CDR2 is SQIVND (reference sequence). The CDR3 is 16 residues long. The J segment lost 2 bases and the V segment lost 4 bases, leaving 7 bases of the junction unmatched. The DNA of the CDR3 is TGTGCCAGTAGTAGTCGAGGACAGGGCGCCTACAATGAGCAGTTCTTC. It codes for CASSSRGQGAYNEQFF.

The CDR3 nucleotides read TGTGCCAGCAGCTGGGGAGCGGGACTTAAACATTTT. Protein product: CASSWGAGLKHF. The V and J genes are TRBV7-8 and TRBJ1-5, with D perhaps TRBD1 (5 bases). Germline CDR1 reads SGHVS; CDR2 reads FQNEAQ. V gave up 4 bases and J gave up 16 bases, with 17 bases separating them. CDR3 length: 12 amino acids.

Only one count was recorded for this clone. The chain joins TRBV18 to TRBJ2-1; 7 positions match TRBD2. CDR3 length: 15 residues. The V gene end was trimmed by 3 bases and the J gene end by 6 bases; junction bases not matched to a gene: 8. Germline V CDR1 and CDR2: KGHSH, LQKENI. CDR3 bases: TGTGCCAGCTCACCCGGGGCGGGAGCGACCAATGAGCAGTTCTTC. Protein product: CASSPGAGATNEQFF.

This sequence joins TRBV19 and TRBJ1-2; possibly TRBD1 for D (5 bases). The CDR3 sequence is 13 residues long. Germline loops: CDR1 LNHDA, CDR2 SQIVND (reference sequence). V lost 2 bases, J lost 6 bases, and 10 bases lay in between. The CDR3 sequence: CASSIPPRDGYTF. The CDR3 bases are TGTGCCAGTAGTATACCACCCAGGGATGGCTACACCTTC.

V is TRBV20-1 and J is TRBJ1-3; unclear D gene. Looked up from germline, CDR1 is DFQATT and CDR2 is SNEGSKA (reference sequence). This CDR3 is 11 amino acids long. Trimming took off 5 bases at V and 2 bases at J, with 4 bases between the two ends. This CDR3 is CSASTGNTIYF. CDR3 in DNA: TGCAGTGCTTCAACTGGAAACACCATATATTTT.

The sample holds one count of this clone. The chain joins TRBV7-2 to TRBJ2-5; TRBD2 agrees at 9 bases. The CDR3 has 16 amino acids. V trimming: 2 bases; J trimming: 0 bases; junction bases outside the gene matches: 4. Germline-derived CDR1 and CDR2 are SGHTA and FQGNSA. The CDR3 bases are TGTGCCAGCAGCTTATTAGCGGGAGAGCACCAAGAGACCCAGTACTTC. Translated, it gives CASSLLAGEHQETQYF.

The J gene is TRBJ2-7, the V gene TRBV5-6; 7 bases map to TRBD1. The trim removed 2 bases at V and 7 bases at J, leaving 15 bases unmatched. Germline-derived CDR1 and CDR2 are SGHDT and YYEEEE. The CDR3 length is 16 residues. The CDR3 DNA is TGTGCCAGCAGCTTCAGGGTGACAGGGAATGGCAGGGAGCAGTACTTC. Translation gives CASSFRVTGNGREQYF. The whole variable domain, filled in from reference TRBV5-6 and TRBJ2-7, reads DAGVTQSPTHLIKTRGQQVTLRCSPKSGHDTVSWYQQALGQGPQFIFQYYEEEERQRGNFPDRFSGHQFPNYSSELNVNALLLGDSALYLCASSFRVTGNGREQYFGPGTRLTVT.

This clone was found once. The V call is TRBV28, the J call TRBJ1-3; 7 positions agree with TRBD1. The junction had 6 bases not matched to a gene; V was cut back by 1 base and J by 3 bases. The CDR3 covers 16 residues. CDR1 and CDR2 from the germline V gene are MDHEN and SYDVKM. Written as DNA, the CDR3 is TGTGCCAGCAGTTTATTAGGTCAGGGGGATGGAAACACCATATATTTT. Translating gives CASSLLGQGDGNTIYF.

The chain recombines TRBV5-4 with TRBJ1-6, with D hard to call. CDR1 SGHNT and CDR2 YYREEE come from the germline V gene (reference sequence). The CDR3 is made up of 16 amino acids. V dropped 4 bases and J dropped 3 bases, with 14 bases sitting between them. The CDR3 loop is CASSLRAKGYNSPLHF. In DNA, the CDR3 is TGTGCCAGCAGCCTGAGGGCGAAAGGCTATAATTCACCCCTCCACTTT.

This clone was picked up a small number of times. V and J are TRBV7-2 and TRBJ2-7; 7 bases align to TRBD1. Germline trimming cut 5 bases from V and 9 bases from J; bases unmatched to any gene: 13. Germline V gene lookup returns CDR1 SGHTA and CDR2 FQGNSA. This CDR3 has 14 amino acids. CDR3 loop: CASSPSPRQGRQYF. CDR3 DNA: TGTGCCAGCAGCCCTAGCCCCCGACAGGGTAGGCAGTACTTC.

The chain uses TRBV7-6 and TRBJ1-5, with 11 bases identical to TRBD1. CDR1 and CDR2 (germline): SGHVS, FNYEAQ. The J segment lost 7 bases and the V segment lost 0 bases, leaving 2 bases of the junction unmatched. CDR3 length: 15 residues. CDR3 sequence (DNA): TGTGCCAGCAGCTTAGCGGGACAGGGGGGCCAGCCCCAGCATTTT. Its translation: CASSLAGQGGQPQHF. The full variable domain, rest sourced from reference TRBV7-6 and TRBJ1-5, is GAGVSQSPRYKVTKRGQDVALRCDPISGHVSLYWYRQALGQGPEFLTYFNYEAQQDKSGLPNDRFSAERPEGSISTLTIQRTEQRDSAMYRCASSLAGQGGQPQHFGDGTRLSIL.

This clone was observed a single time. The junction and the germline gene differ at one end; a read error may be behind it. V is TRBV27 and J is TRBJ1-1; 8 bases are a match to TRBD1. Looked up from germline, CDR1 is MNHEY and CDR2 is SMNVEV (reference sequence). This CDR3 spans 14 amino acids. The DNA of the CDR3 is TGTGCCAGCAGTTCCCGGACAGGGTACACTGGAGCTTTCTTT. Translated, it gives CASSSRTGYTGAFF.

The V and J genes are TRBV9 and TRBJ1-1, with D possibly being TRBD1 (5 bases). V lost 1 base, J lost 1 base, and 11 bases lay in between. This CDR3 is built from 15 residues. Germline V gene data show CDR1 as SGDLS and CDR2 as YYNGEE. CDR3 amino acids: CASSVLGGWNTEAFF. The CDR3 nucleotides read TGTGCCAGCAGCGTACTGGGGGGATGGAACACTGAAGCTTTCTTT.

This sequence joins TRBV7-9 and TRBJ2-3; D uncertain. The CDR3 extends over 13 amino acids. V was clipped by 5 bases and J by 1 base, with 7 bases between them. Germline CDR1 reads SEHNR; CDR2 reads FQNEAQ (reference sequence). The CDR3 region has the DNA TGTGCCAGCAGCCCCACGGGCACAGATACGCAGTATTTT. This encodes CASSPTGTDTQYF.

V is TRBV6-1 and J is TRBJ1-6, with 7 positions matching TRBD1. Unmatched junction bases numbered 1, after V lost 3 bases and J lost 8 bases. Germline V gives CDR1 MNHNS, CDR2 SASEGT. CDR3 length: 13 residues. The CDR3 region is CASSDQGDSPLHF. In DNA form, the CDR3 reads TGTGCCAGCAGTGACCAGGGGGATTCACCCCTCCACTTT.

V is TRBV11-1 and J is TRBJ2-7; TRBD1 aligns across 8 bases. Germline loops: CDR1 SGHAT, CDR2 FQDESV (reference sequence). V was clipped by 3 bases and J by 2 bases; unmatched bases: 6. This CDR3 contains 15 residues. The CDR3 DNA reads as TGTGCCAGCAGCTTTGGCAGGGGGCGGACCTACGAGCAGTACTTC. Translated: CASSFGRGRTYEQYF.

This chain uses TRBV4-1 with TRBJ2-7, with 13 nucleotides matching TRBD2. V was clipped by 4 bases and J by 3 bases; unmatched bases: 6. The germline V gene encodes CDR1 MGHRA and CDR2 YSYEKL. The CDR3 is made up of 16 amino acids. The chain's CDR3 is CASSPGLAGALYEQYF. The CDR3 region has the DNA TGCGCCAGCAGCCCCGGACTAGCGGGGGCCCTCTACGAGCAGTACTTC.

Details on this clone: The junction does not match germline at one end; this may be a read error. The chain links TRBV30 to TRBJ1-2; D gene ambiguous. The germline V gene encodes CDR1 GTSNPN and CDR2 SVGIG (reference sequence). The CDR3 totals 11 residues. CDR3 DNA sequence: TGTGCCTGGAGCCGTGACCGCCGGACTAGCTTC. Protein product: CAWSRDRRTSF.